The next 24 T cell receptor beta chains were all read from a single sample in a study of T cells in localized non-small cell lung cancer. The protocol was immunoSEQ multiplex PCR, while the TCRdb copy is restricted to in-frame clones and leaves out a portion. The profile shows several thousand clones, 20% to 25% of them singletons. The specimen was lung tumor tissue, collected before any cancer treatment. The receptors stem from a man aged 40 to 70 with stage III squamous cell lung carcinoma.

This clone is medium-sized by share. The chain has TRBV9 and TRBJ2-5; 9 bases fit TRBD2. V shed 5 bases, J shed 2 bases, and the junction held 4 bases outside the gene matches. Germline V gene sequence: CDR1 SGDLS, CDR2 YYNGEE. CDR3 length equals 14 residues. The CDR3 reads CASSLLAGQETQYF. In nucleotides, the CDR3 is TGTGCCAGCAGTCTCCTAGCGGGGCAAGAGACCCAGTACTTC.

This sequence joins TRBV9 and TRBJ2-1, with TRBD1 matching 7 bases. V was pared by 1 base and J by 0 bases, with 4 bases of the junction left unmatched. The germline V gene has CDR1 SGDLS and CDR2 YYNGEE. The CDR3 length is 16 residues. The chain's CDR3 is CASSVIGDSSYNEQFF. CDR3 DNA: TGTGCCAGCAGCGTAATAGGGGACAGCTCCTACAATGAGCAGTTCTTC. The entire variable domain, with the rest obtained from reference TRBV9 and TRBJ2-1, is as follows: DSGVTQTPKHLITATGQRVTLRCSPRSGDLSVYWYQQSLDQGLQFLIQYYNGEERAKGNILERFSAQQFPDLHSELNLSSLELGDSALYFCASSVIGDSSYNEQFFGPGTRLTVL.

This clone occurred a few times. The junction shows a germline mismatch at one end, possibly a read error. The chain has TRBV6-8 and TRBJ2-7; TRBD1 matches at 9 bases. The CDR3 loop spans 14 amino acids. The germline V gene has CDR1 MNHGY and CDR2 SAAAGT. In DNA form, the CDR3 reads TGTGCCATCAGTGGACAGGGGAGCTTGTCCGAGCAGTACTTC. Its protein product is CAISGQGSLSEQYF.

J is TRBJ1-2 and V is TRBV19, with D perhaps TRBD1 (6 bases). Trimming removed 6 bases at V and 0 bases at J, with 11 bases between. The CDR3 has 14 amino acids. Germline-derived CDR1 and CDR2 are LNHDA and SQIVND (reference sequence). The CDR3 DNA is TGTGCCAGTAGGCACAGGGAAGCTAACTATGGCTACACCTTC. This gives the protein CASRHREANYGYTF.

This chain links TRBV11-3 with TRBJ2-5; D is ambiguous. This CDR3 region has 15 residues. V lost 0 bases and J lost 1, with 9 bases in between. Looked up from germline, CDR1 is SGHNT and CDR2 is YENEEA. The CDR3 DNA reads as TGTGCCAGCAGCTTAGACCCCCGGAGCCAAGAGACCCAGTACTTC. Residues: CASSLDPRSQETQYF.

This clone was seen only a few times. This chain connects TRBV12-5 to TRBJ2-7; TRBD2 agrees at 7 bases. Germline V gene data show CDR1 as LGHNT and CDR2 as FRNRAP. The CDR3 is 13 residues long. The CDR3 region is CASMTSSSYEQYF. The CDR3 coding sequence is TGTGCCAGCATGACTAGCTCGTCCTACGAGCAGTACTTC.

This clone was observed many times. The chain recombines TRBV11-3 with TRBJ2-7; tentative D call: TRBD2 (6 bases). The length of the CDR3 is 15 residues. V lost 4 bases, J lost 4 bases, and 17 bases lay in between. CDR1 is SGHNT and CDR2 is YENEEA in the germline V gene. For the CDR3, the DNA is TGTGCCAGCAGCTCCTTGGAGGGAGGTGCTTACGAGCAGTACTTC. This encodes CASSSLEGGAYEQYF.

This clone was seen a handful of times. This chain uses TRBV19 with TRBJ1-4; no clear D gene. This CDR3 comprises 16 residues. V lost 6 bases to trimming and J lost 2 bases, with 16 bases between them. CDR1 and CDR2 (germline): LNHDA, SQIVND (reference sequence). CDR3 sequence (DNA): TGTGCCAGTAGACCTTCCCTATCTACCACTAATGAAAAACTGTTTTTT. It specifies CASRPSLSTTNEKLFF.

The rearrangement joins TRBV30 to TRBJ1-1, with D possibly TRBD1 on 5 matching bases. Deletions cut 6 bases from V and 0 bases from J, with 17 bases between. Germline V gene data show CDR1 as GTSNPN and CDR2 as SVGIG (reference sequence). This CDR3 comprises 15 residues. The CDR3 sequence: CACLYRGSMNTEAFF. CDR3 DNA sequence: TGTGCCTGCCTCTACCGGGGCTCTATGAACACTGAAGCTTTCTTT.

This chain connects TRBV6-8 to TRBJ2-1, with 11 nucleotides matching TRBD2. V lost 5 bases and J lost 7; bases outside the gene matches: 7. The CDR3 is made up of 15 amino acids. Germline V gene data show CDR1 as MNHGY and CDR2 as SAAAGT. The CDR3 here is CASSLSGRALNEQFF. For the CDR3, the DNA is TGTGCCAGCAGTCTTAGCGGGAGGGCCCTTAATGAGCAGTTCTTC.

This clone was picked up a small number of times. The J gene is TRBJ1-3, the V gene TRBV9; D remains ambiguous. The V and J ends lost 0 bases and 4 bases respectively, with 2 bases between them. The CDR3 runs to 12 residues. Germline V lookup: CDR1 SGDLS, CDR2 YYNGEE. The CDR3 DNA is TGTGCCAGCAGCGTAGACGGAAACACCATATATTTT. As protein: CASSVDGNTIYF.

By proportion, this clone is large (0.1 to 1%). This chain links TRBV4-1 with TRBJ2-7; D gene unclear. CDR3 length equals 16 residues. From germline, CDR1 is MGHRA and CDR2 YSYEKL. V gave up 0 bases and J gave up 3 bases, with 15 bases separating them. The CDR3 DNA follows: TGCGCCAGCAGCCAAGATCTTCGCGTTTCATACTACGAGCAGTACTTC. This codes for CASSQDLRVSYYEQYF.

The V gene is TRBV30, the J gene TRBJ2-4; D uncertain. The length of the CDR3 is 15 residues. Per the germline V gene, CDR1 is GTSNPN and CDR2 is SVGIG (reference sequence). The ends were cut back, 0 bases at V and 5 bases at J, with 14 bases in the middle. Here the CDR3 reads CAWSVAPLTENIQYF. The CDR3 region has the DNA TGTGCCTGGAGTGTAGCCCCCCTTACAGAAAACATTCAGTACTTC.

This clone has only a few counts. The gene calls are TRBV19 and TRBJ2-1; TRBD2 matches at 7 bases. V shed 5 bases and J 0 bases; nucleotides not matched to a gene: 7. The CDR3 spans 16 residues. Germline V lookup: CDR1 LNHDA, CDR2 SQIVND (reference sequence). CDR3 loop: CASSVSSGSSYNEQFF. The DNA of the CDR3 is TGTGCCAGTAGTGTTTCTAGCGGTTCCTCCTACAATGAGCAGTTCTTC.

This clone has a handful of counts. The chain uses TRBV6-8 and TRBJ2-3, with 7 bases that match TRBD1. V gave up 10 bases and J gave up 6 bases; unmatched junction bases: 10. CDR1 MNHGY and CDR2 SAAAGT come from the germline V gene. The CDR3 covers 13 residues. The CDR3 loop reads CAITRDSIDTQYF. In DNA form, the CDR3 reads TGTGCCATCACCCGGGACAGTATTGATACGCAGTATTTT.

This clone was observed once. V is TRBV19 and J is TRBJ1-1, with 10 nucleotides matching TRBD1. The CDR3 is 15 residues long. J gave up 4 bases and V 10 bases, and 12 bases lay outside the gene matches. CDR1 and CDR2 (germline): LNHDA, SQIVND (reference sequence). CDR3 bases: TGTGCCACCCGGGACAGGGGACCCGGGGGCACTGAAGCTTTCTTT. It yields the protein CATRDRGPGGTEAFF.

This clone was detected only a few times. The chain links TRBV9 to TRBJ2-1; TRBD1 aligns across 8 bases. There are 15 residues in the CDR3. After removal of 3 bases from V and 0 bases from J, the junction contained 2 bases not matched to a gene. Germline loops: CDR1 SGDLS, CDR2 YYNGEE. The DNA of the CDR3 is TGTGCCAGCAGCGCAACAGGGGGCTCCTACAATGAGCAGTTCTTC. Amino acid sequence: CASSATGGSYNEQFF.

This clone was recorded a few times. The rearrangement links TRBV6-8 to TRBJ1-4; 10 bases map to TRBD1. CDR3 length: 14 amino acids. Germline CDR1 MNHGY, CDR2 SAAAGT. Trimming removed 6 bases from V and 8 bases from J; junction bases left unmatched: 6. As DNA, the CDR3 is TGTGCCAGCAGCCGACAGGGGGCCCGGGAAAAACTGTTTTTT. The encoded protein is CASSRQGAREKLFF.

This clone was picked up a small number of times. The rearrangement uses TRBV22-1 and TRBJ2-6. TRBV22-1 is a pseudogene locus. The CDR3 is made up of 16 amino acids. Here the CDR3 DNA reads TGTGCCAGCAGTTTAAAGACCAGCTCTGGGGCCAACGTCCTGACTTTC. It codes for CASSLKTSSGANVLTF.

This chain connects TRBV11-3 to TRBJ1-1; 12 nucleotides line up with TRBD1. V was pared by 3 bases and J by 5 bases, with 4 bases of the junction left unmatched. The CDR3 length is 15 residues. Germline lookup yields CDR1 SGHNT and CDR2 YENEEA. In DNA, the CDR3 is TGTGCCAGCAGCTTGGGGACAGGGGGCTGGACTGAAGCTTTCTTT. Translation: CASSLGTGGWTEAFF.

CDR3 nucleotide sequence: TGTGCCAGCAGCTTAAGCTGGGCCTCTGGGGCCAACGTCCTGACTTTC. Its protein is CASSLSWASGANVLTF. The V gene is TRBV11-3, the J gene TRBJ2-6; D is unclear. This CDR3 contains 16 residues. V was shortened by 2 bases and J by 0 bases, with 8 bases between the two germline ends. Germline V gives CDR1 SGHNT, CDR2 YENEEA.

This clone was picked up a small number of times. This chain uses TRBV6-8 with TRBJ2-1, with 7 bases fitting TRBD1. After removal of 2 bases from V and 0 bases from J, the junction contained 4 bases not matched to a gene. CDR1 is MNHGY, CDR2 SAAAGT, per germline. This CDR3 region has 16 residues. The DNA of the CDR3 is TGTGCCAGCAGTTACAGGGGGCGACGCTCCTACAATGAGCAGTTCTTC. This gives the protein CASSYRGRRSYNEQFF.

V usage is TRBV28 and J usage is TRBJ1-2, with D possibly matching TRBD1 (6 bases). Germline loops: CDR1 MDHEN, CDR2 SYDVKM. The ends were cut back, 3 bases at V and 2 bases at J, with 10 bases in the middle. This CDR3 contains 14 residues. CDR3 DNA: TGTGCCAGCAGTTTGGGGGGGGCAAACTATGGCTACACCTTC. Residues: CASSLGGANYGYTF.

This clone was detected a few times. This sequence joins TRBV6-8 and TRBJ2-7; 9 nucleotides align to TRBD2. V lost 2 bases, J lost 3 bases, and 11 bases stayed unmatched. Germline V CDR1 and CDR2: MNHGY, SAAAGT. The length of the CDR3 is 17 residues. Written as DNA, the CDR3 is TGTGCCAGCAGTTACGAAACTTTATCGCGGGGGGGCTACGAGCAGTACTTC. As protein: CASSYETLSRGGYEQYF.